This T cell receptor (beta chain) came from a study of T cell repertoires and Cas9 in healthy adults. Background on the study: CD4 and CD8 compartments: SpCas9-reactive T cells profiled for potency, cytotoxicity, lineage. Study-wide findings and caveats: SpCas9-reactive effector T cells were reportedly restrained in vitro by SpCas9-reactive regulatory T cells.

To note about this clone: What it recognizes is unknown.

The protocol was immunoSEQ multiplex PCR, while the TCRdb copy is restricted to in-frame clones and leaves out a portion. The repertoire holds approximately 16,000 clones, with around 90% as singletons. Trimming shortened V by 4 bases and J by 5 bases, and 14 bases separated the two germline ends. Germline values: CDR1 MNHNY, CDR2 SVGAGI (reference sequence). The CDR3 has 14 amino acids. Sequenced sample: Tregs (CD4+, CD25+, CD127-, CD137-, CD154-) from PBMCs; culture status not recorded. The chain has TRBV6-6 and TRBJ1-2, with unresolved D. This clonotype was sampled from a human donor in good health. CDR3 coding DNA: TGTGCCAGCAGTTTCGGAAGAATGATGTATGGCTACACCTTC. It yields the protein CASSFGRMMYGYTF.